This TCR beta chain derives from a study of blood T cell repertoires in COVID-19. The wider study: The analysed material was cDNA or gDNA that came from T cells, B-cell-depleted T cells, or PBMCs.

Participants, roughly 18 to 100 years old, spanned about 26 US areas. Which cohort a participant joined came from the clinical history participants gave. Donors in Cohort 3 who had recovered were those with two negative PCRs, healthcare professional clearance, or resolution of their symptoms. The repertoire was sequenced with immunoSEQ multiplex PCR; TCRdb's copy has only in-frame clones and lacks some. The sample carries roughly 200,000 clones, 82% recorded once. Germline CDR1 SEHNR, CDR2 FQNEAQ (reference sequence). This CDR3 is built from 12 residues. The V end lost 5 bases, the J end lost 5 bases, and 9 bases lay between the germline ends.

What was sequenced was PBMCs or T cells enriched from blood (not recorded which). This chain joins TRBV7-9 and TRBJ2-5, with D possibly matching TRBD2 (5 bases). This TCR came from a man aged 35 to 55 who had recovered from COVID-19. Written as DNA, the CDR3 is TGTGCCAGCAGCCCAATAGCGGAGACCCAGTACTTC. As protein: CASSPIAETQYF.